A selection of T cell receptor beta chains follows, all from one sample in a study of molecular identifiers for immune sequencing clone quantification. TCRdb analysed the PCR reads with MiXCR anew, one entry per CDR3 protein. The sample includes hundreds of thousands of distinct CDR3 sequences, approximately 20% of them seen just once. Sequenced input: naive CD8+ T cells from blood, with Jurkat cell RNA spiked in. The receptors were sampled from a human donor in good health. Some libraries in this study had Jurkat cell RNA spiked in. The CDR3 runs from the conserved cysteine through the conserved F or W. The order of the fields is CDR3 DNA, CDR3 protein, clone size, J gene, D gene, V gene. The D gene is left open where the match is weak. Size is omitted from some rows. Given values are once, few, many or a class for expanded clones.

DNA: TGTGCCAGCAGTTTACTTGGATTTTCTAACTATGGCTACACCTTC; CDR3: CASSLLGFSNYGYTF; size: few; J: TRBJ1-2; D: NA; V: TRBV27
DNA: TGTGCCAGCTCACCCACGACGAACACAGATACGCAGTATTTT; CDR3: CASSPTTNTDTQYF; size: NA; J: TRBJ2-3; D: NA; V: TRBV18
DNA: TGTGCCAGCAGCTTGGATCTAGGTTTCACTGAAGCTTTCTTT; CDR3: CASSLDLGFTEAFF; size: many; J: TRBJ1-1; D: NA; V: TRBV5-5
DNA: TGTGCCAGCAGACAGCAGGGCGGTGGCACTGAAGCTTTCTTT; CDR3: CASRQQGGGTEAFF; size: many; J: TRBJ1-1; D: NA; V: TRBV7-9
DNA: TGCAGCGTTGAATCGTTCACAGGGGAGACCTTC; CDR3: CSVESFTGETF; size: many; J: TRBJ1-2; D: TRBD1; V: TRBV29-1
DNA: TGTGCCAGCAGTACCGGGACAGCGAAAGGAAATGAGCAGTTCTTC; CDR3: CASSTGTAKGNEQFF; size: many; J: TRBJ2-1; D: TRBD1; V: TRBV12-3/TRBV12-4
DNA: TGCAGTGCTAGAGATCTTTATGGGACAGGGACTTCTGGGGCCAACGTCCTGACTTTC; CDR3: CSARDLYGTGTSGANVLTF; size: many; J: TRBJ2-6; D: TRBD1; V: TRBV20-1
DNA: TGCAGTGCGGAACAGCTCAGGACAGCGCCTTTAAACTATGGCTACACCTTC; CDR3: CSAEQLRTAPLNYGYTF; size: many; J: TRBJ1-2; D: NA; V: TRBV20-1
DNA: TGTGCCAGCAGTTATTACAAAACCTACGAGCAGTACTTC; CDR3: CASSYYKTYEQYF; size: many; J: TRBJ2-7; D: NA; V: TRBV6-5
DNA: TGCGCCAGCAGTGGACAGTACCAAAAGACCCAGTACTTC; CDR3: CASSGQYQKTQYF; size: few; J: TRBJ2-5; D: NA; V: TRBV10-2
DNA: TGTGCCAGCAGTTTATCGCGGCAGGGAAGCTCCTACGAGCAGTACTTC; CDR3: CASSLSRQGSSYEQYF; size: NA; J: TRBJ2-7; D: NA; V: TRBV27
DNA: TGTGCCAGCGGTTTAGGGGTTGGATGGGGGGCGGAAAATTCACCCCTCCACTTT; CDR3: CASGLGVGWGAENSPLHF; size: NA; J: TRBJ1-6; D: NA; V: TRBV27
DNA: TGTGCCAGCCAACCCGGGACAGGGGTCAATGAGCAGTTCTTC; CDR3: CASQPGTGVNEQFF; size: few; J: TRBJ2-1; D: TRBD1; V: TRBV27
DNA: TGTGCCTGGAGTGTAGCCCCCGGGACTAGCGGGATTCCTCCCTACGAGCAGTACTTC; CDR3: CAWSVAPGTSGIPPYEQYF; size: many; J: TRBJ2-7; D: TRBD2; V: TRBV30
DNA: TGCGCCAGCAGCCAAGACCAACCCTACGAGCAGTACTTC; CDR3: CASSQDQPYEQYF; size: many; J: TRBJ2-7; D: NA; V: TRBV4-1
DNA: TGTGCCAGCAGTTCCAATACGGACAGGGTCGAGCAGTACTTC; CDR3: CASSSNTDRVEQYF; size: many; J: TRBJ2-7; D: TRBD1; V: TRBV27
DNA: TGTGCCAGCAGTACCCCCGGGGGTCACAATGAGCAGTTCTTC; CDR3: CASSTPGGHNEQFF; size: few; J: TRBJ2-1; D: NA; V: TRBV12-3/TRBV12-4
DNA: TGTGCCAGCAGCGGTCACCAATCCGGGACAGGGTACACTGAAGCTTTCTTT; CDR3: CASSGHQSGTGYTEAFF; size: few; J: TRBJ1-1; D: TRBD1; V: TRBV9
DNA: TGTGCCAGCAGTCGTGATGAAGCTTTCTTT; CDR3: CASSRDEAFF; size: many; J: TRBJ1-1; D: NA; V: TRBV7-9
DNA: TGTGCCACCAGTGCCCAGGGCCTCGAGCAGTACTTC; CDR3: CATSAQGLEQYF; size: few; J: TRBJ2-7; D: NA; V: TRBV24-1
DNA: TGCAGCGTATTCTTCCGGGACAGTCCCTATGGCTACACCTTC; CDR3: CSVFFRDSPYGYTF; size: many; J: TRBJ1-2; D: TRBD1; V: TRBV29-1
DNA: TGCGCCAGCAGCTTGCACCGGGACGGTCCCTACGAGCAGTACTTC; CDR3: CASSLHRDGPYEQYF; size: NA; J: TRBJ2-7; D: NA; V: TRBV4-1
DNA: TGCGCCAGCAGCCAATCGCGGGGGGGCCTCGGCACAGATACGCAGTATTTT; CDR3: CASSQSRGGLGTDTQYF; size: many; J: TRBJ2-3; D: TRBD2; V: TRBV4-3
DNA: TGCAGTGCTAGGGACCATGGAGGAGGGGCTGGCTACACCTTC; CDR3: CSARDHGGGAGYTF; size: NA; J: TRBJ1-2; D: NA; V: TRBV20-1
DNA: TGTGCCAGCAGCGTAGGAGGTAGGGGTATAGACGAGCAGTACTTC; CDR3: CASSVGGRGIDEQYF; size: NA; J: TRBJ2-7; D: NA; V: TRBV9
DNA: TGTGCCAGCAGCGCATACCGGGGGAGCAATCAGCCCCAGCATTTT; CDR3: CASSAYRGSNQPQHF; size: NA; J: TRBJ1-5; D: NA; V: TRBV9
DNA: TGTGCCAGCAGTTACTCGGTTAGCGGGGAAGATACGCAGTATTTT; CDR3: CASSYSVSGEDTQYF; size: many; J: TRBJ2-3; D: TRBD2; V: TRBV6-5
DNA: TGCGCCAGCAGCCAAGATCTTTGGCGGGACACAGATACGCAGTATTTT; CDR3: CASSQDLWRDTDTQYF; size: few; J: TRBJ2-3; D: NA; V: TRBV4-3
DNA: TGTGCCAGCAGGACGCTAGCGGGAGAATGGGAGACCCAGTACTTC; CDR3: CASRTLAGEWETQYF; size: NA; J: TRBJ2-5; D: TRBD2; V: TRBV27
DNA: TGCAGTGCCAGAAGACTAGAGAACGAGCAGTACTTC; CDR3: CSARRLENEQYF; size: many; J: TRBJ2-7; D: NA; V: TRBV20-1
DNA: TGTGCCAGCAGCTTATTAGACATCCACGAGCAGTACTTC; CDR3: CASSLLDIHEQYF; size: NA; J: TRBJ2-7; D: NA; V: TRBV11-2
DNA: TGTGCCAGCAGTGAAGGGACAGGAAGCAATCAGCCCCAGCATTTT; CDR3: CASSEGTGSNQPQHF; size: many; J: TRBJ1-5; D: TRBD1; V: TRBV2
DNA: TGTGCCAGCAGTTCGAATCGACAGGGACGGAACACCGGGGAGCTGTTTTTT; CDR3: CASSSNRQGRNTGELFF; size: few; J: TRBJ2-2; D: TRBD1; V: TRBV27
DNA: TGTGCCAGCAGCTTTCCGGGACAGGGGCCCCACTTCTATGGCTACACCTTC; CDR3: CASSFPGQGPHFYGYTF; size: many; J: TRBJ1-2; D: TRBD1; V: TRBV7-9
DNA: TGTGCCAGCAGCCGGGACAGGGAGGTCAACGAGCAGTACTTC; CDR3: CASSRDREVNEQYF; size: NA; J: TRBJ2-7; D: TRBD1; V: TRBV7-2
DNA: TGTGCCATCAGTGAGTCTCTCGAGGGGCACGTCAACGAGCAGTACTTC; CDR3: CAISESLEGHVNEQYF; size: NA; J: TRBJ2-7; D: NA; V: TRBV10-3
DNA: TGCAGTGCTAGACAGGACAGGGACTCCTACGAGCAGTACTTC; CDR3: CSARQDRDSYEQYF; size: many; J: TRBJ2-7; D: TRBD1; V: TRBV20-1
DNA: TGTGCCAGCAGCAATCGGACCCTGAGCTCCTACGAGCAGTACTTC; CDR3: CASSNRTLSSYEQYF; size: many; J: TRBJ2-7; D: NA; V: TRBV21-1
DNA: TGTGCCAGCAGAGTTCCGGGACAGTCCAACGAGCAGTACTTC; CDR3: CASRVPGQSNEQYF; size: NA; J: TRBJ2-7; D: TRBD1; V: TRBV6-6
DNA: TGTGCCAGCAGGTTCCCGGGACTAGCGGGGGGCTACGCGAACACCGGGGAGCTGTTTTTT; CDR3: CASRFPGLAGGYANTGELFF; size: many; J: TRBJ2-2; D: TRBD2; V: TRBV2
DNA: TGTGCCAGCAGCTCTCCGGGACTAGGCACAGATACGCAGTATTTT; CDR3: CASSSPGLGTDTQYF; size: many; J: TRBJ2-3; D: TRBD2; V: TRBV11-2
DNA: TGTGCCAGTAGTATCACGACAGGGGGCCCCCTCAATGAGCAGTTCTTC; CDR3: CASSITTGGPLNEQFF; size: few; J: TRBJ2-1; D: TRBD1; V: TRBV19
DNA: TGTGCCAGTAATACGGACATGAACACCGGGGAGCTGTTTTTT; CDR3: CASNTDMNTGELFF; size: few; J: TRBJ2-2; D: NA; V: TRBV19
DNA: TGTGCCAGCAGCCCCCCCCCAGGGTTCTATGGCTACACCTTC; CDR3: CASSPPPGFYGYTF; size: many; J: TRBJ1-2; D: NA; V: TRBV21-1
DNA: TGTGCCAGCAGCCCTACAGGGGGCGACGAGCAGTACTTC; CDR3: CASSPTGGDEQYF; size: many; J: TRBJ2-7; D: TRBD1; V: TRBV2
DNA: TGTGCCAGCAGGGGAGACGGAATTGACTACGAGCAGTACTTC; CDR3: CASRGDGIDYEQYF; size: few; J: TRBJ2-7; D: NA; V: TRBV27
DNA: TGTGCCAGCAGCCCTCCGACTAGCGGGCTATCCGGGGAGCTGTTTTTT; CDR3: CASSPPTSGLSGELFF; size: many; J: TRBJ2-2; D: TRBD2; V: TRBV12-3/TRBV12-4
DNA: TGTGCCAGCAGCGTACTAGCGGTCTACAATGAGCAGTTCTTC; CDR3: CASSVLAVYNEQFF; size: NA; J: TRBJ2-1; D: TRBD2; V: TRBV27
DNA: TGTGCCACCAGTGATGAAACTGGGACCCTCACAGATACGCAGTATTTT; CDR3: CATSDETGTLTDTQYF; size: many; J: TRBJ2-3; D: NA; V: TRBV24-1
DNA: TGTGCCAGCAGTTTATCCGACCCAGCGGACGGAAACACCATATATTTT; CDR3: CASSLSDPADGNTIYF; size: few; J: TRBJ1-3; D: NA; V: TRBV27
DNA: TGTGCCAGCACGGCGGGAGGTTATAATACGCAGTATTTT; CDR3: CASTAGGYNTQYF; size: many; J: TRBJ2-3; D: TRBD2; V: TRBV6-2/TRBV6-3
DNA: TGTGCCAGTAGGGCAGGGCTACAGCCCCAGCATTTT; CDR3: CASRAGLQPQHF; size: many; J: TRBJ1-5; D: NA; V: TRBV19
DNA: TGTGCCAGTAGTATAGTAGAACCGGCGGTAGATACGCAGTATTTT; CDR3: CASSIVEPAVDTQYF; size: NA; J: TRBJ2-3; D: NA; V: TRBV19